This TCR beta chain was documented in a study of blood T cell repertoires in COVID-19. V was trimmed by 2 bases and J by 12 bases, leaving 17 bases between them. CDR1 is SNHLY and CDR2 is FYNNEI in the germline V gene. This CDR3 is built from 14 residues. Per the authors' pipeline: Quantification of nucleated cells was approximated via reference gene primer amplification. Profiled with immunoSEQ multiplex PCR; TCRdb holds only in-frame clones, not every one. Clone size and the V and J calls come from that table; the DNA yielded D and trimming. The sample has approximately 81,000 clones, more than 85% seen once. Clinical histories supplied by participants themselves formed the basis of cohort assignment.

The source of this sequence is a woman aged 45-65 years with acute COVID-19. Sequences were obtained from PBMCs or T cells enriched from blood (not recorded which). This chain links TRBV2 with TRBJ2-1; tentatively, D is TRBD1 (6 bases). The CDR3 region has the DNA TGTGCCAGCAGTGAAAGGGGGTACTCTAACGGGCAGTTCTTC. Amino acid sequence: CASSERGYSNGQFF.